This TCR beta chain was sequenced for a study of CD8 T cells in ankylosing spondylitis (dated by TCRdb to the late 2010s). Concerning the study at large: The study set out to find disease-linked TCR variants by profiling T cell receptor beta repertoires in ankylosing spondylitis patients and healthy donors. Peripheral blood samples were taken, and synovial fluid was additionally collected from ankylosing spondylitis patients. In total, the full study cohort was made up of approximately 99 healthy donors and about two dozen ankylosing spondylitis patients. Overall study results and their limits: The disease-linked clones had a CD8+ phenotype and were found at relatively low frequencies in peripheral blood. Some motif variants had previously been reported in the synovial fluid and blood of reactive arthritis patients, which suggests shared mechanisms of disease initiation. Blood from ankylosing spondylitis patients appeared to be characterized by a TCR beta motif composed of roughly eight highly homologous amino acid variants. The disease-linked clones were reported to be significantly enriched in matched synovial fluid samples from ankylosing spondylitis patients.

V is pared back by 4 bases and J by 6 bases, with 7 bases lying between the germline termini. The CDR3, cysteine through phenylalanine, is 12 amino acids long. Kept here is only the CDR3 DNA, which spans 36 bases and is read in frame from base 1. Sequenced on an Illumina HiSeq 2500. Quantitative 5'-RACE with molecular barcodes was the method used to prepare the TCR beta libraries. Per the authors' processing: A new computational method based on a probabilistic model of VDJ rearrangement was used to identify disease-linked TCR variants. TCRdb trimmed public reads at Q25 via fastp, called clones via MiXCR and kept in-frame beta chains. Each entry merges the rows of one CDR3 protein and shows their most common DNA and genes. The V and J calls come from TCRdb's annotation, not from the publication. This sample holds 200,000 to 250,000 distinct CDR3 sequences; approximately 20% were observed only once. The top ten constitute under 55% of the sample.

As concerns this clonotype: Its antigen is still unknown. Base qualities are not recorded, but no much larger clone differs from it by a single base.

The sequenced material came from blood, either unsorted or a sorted T cell fraction (not recorded which). The receptor was isolated from a male donor with ankylosing spondylitis. Recombination connected TRBV12-3 or TRBV12-4 to TRBJ1-3, with a weak D call of TRBD1 (6 bases match). The DNA sequence is as follows: TGTGCCAGCAGTTGGGGGGCAAACACCATATATTTT. This gives the protein CASSWGANTIYF.